This T cell receptor beta chain was identified during a study of response to subunit inactivated influenza vaccine (dated by TCRdb to the late 2010s). Broadly, across the study: To follow how T cells responded to a trivalent subunit inactivated influenza vaccine, the researchers relied on deep quantitative profiling of the T cell receptor repertoire.

The paper's findings and limits, for the study overall: It was suggested by the authors that each seasonal influenza vaccination may recruit only a limited number of new T cells.

Concerning this clonotype: Its antigen is not yet known. Base qualities are missing; no much larger clone stands one base away.

Libraries were prepared through RT-PCR. Instrument used: Illumina HiSeq 2500. TCRdb reprocessing: public reads trimmed at Q25 with fastp, clones called with MiXCR, in-frame beta chains kept. Each entry is one CDR3 protein sequence, shown with its most common DNA and genes. In this sample the table shows 400,000 to 650,000 distinct CDR3 sequences, about 7.2% of which occur a single time. Approximately 14% of the sample belongs to the ten largest clones. The CDR3 measures 17 amino acids from cysteine to phenylalanine. Solely the CDR3 DNA is kept, with 51 bases framed from the first base. V and J are truncated by 1 base and 0 bases respectively, leaving an intervening sequence of 15 bases. The germline V gene gives CDR1 as LGHNA and CDR2 as YNFKEQ.

The sequence links TRBV4-2 to TRBJ1-1; the D gene assignment is ambiguous. This sample comprised PBMCs from blood, obtained less than 30 months after vaccination. This receptor was taken from a man aged 45 to 70 who received an inactivated influenza vaccine. Donor details come from another sample of the same person, matched by shared clones. The DNA is as follows: TGTGCCAGCAGCCAAGTTTTCGGGGTCCCCATGAACACTGAAGCTTTCTTT. The translation is CASSQVFGVPMNTEAFF.